In this sample, the clone carrying this TCR beta chain turned up once. CDR3 length: 15 amino acids. V lost 1 base to trimming and J lost 8 bases, with 14 bases between them. Germline values: CDR1 LNHNV, CDR2 YYDKDF (reference sequence). Assay: immunoSEQ multiplex PCR; the TCRdb copy retains only in-frame clones and omits some. Of some 200,000 clones in the sample, about 87% were seen once. This sample is part of a study of blood T cell repertoires in COVID-19. Study information: PBMCs, B-cell-depleted T cells, or T cells provided the cDNA or gDNA that made up the material.

Individuals aged roughly 18 to 100 years were recruited from fewer than 30 US areas. Researchers sorted participants into cohorts using their self-reported clinical history. Two negative PCRs, clearance, or symptom resolution had been documented for recovered Cohort 3 donors. The source of this sequence is a woman aged 25 to 39 who had recovered from COVID-19. Sequenced material: PBMCs or T cells enriched from blood (not recorded which). The genes are TRBV15 and TRBJ1-4; possibly TRBD1 for D (5 bases). The CDR3 is CATSRGTITHEKLFF. CDR3 coding DNA: TGTGCCACCAGCAGAGGGACAATTACCCACGAAAAACTGTTTTTT. Combining the CDR3 with reference TRBV15 and TRBJ1-4 gives the whole variable domain DAMVIQNPRYQVTQFGKPVTLSCSQTLNHNVMYWYQQKSSQAPKLLFHYYDKDFNNEADTPDNFQSRRPNTSFCFLDIRSPGLGDTAMYLCATSRGTITHEKLFFGSGTQLSVL.